Following are 22 T cell receptor beta chains from one sample sequenced in a study of breast tumors, draining lymph nodes, adjacent tissues. TCRdb ran MiXCR on the multiplex PCR reads and lists one entry per CDR3 protein. The table records over 150,000 distinct CDR3 sequences, approximately 33% of them present only once. Axillary draining lymph nodes of breast cancer patients supplied the node samples. Sequencing was carried out using axillary lymph node tissue. Every receptor here comes from a female donor with breast cancer. Some clones in this sample may be carry-over from other donors' samples.

This clonotype was recorded many times. The chain links TRBV19 to TRBJ2-7; TRBD1 matches 9 bases. The germline V gene has CDR1 LNHDA and CDR2 SQIVND (reference sequence). The CDR3 has 13 residues. V lost 4 bases and J lost 6; bases outside the gene matches: 4. CDR3: CASSTMGQGEQYF. Here the CDR3 DNA reads TGTGCCAGTAGTACCATGGGACAGGGCGAGCAGTACTTC.

This clonotype came up many times. The CDR3 DNA reads as TGTGCCAGTAGTCTTTCCGGGACAGAGATGTCCTACGAGCAGTACTTC. Protein product: CASSLSGTEMSYEQYF. The chain carries TRBV19 and TRBJ2-7, with 7 bases matching TRBD1. The CDR3 spans 16 residues. The V gene's germline CDR1 is LNHDA and CDR2 SQIVND (reference sequence). Unmatched junction bases numbered 11, after V lost 5 bases and J lost 1 base.

Only a few counts were recorded for this clonotype. The J gene is TRBJ2-1, the V gene TRBV29-1, with D hard to call. V gave up 2 bases and J gave up 7 bases, with 18 bases separating them. The CDR3 is made up of 15 amino acids. Germline V lookup: CDR1 SQVTM, CDR2 ANQGSEA. The CDR3 sequence is CSVEFLQALDNEQFF. CDR3 nucleotides: TGCAGCGTTGAATTTTTGCAGGCCCTAGATAATGAGCAGTTCTTC.

The chain carries TRBV5-1 and TRBJ1-6; TRBD1 matches at 10 bases. The CDR3 runs to 15 residues. Trimming removed 2 bases from V and 9 bases from J; junction bases left unmatched: 5. The V gene's germline CDR1 is SGHRS and CDR2 YFSETQ. Here the CDR3 DNA reads TGCGCCAGCAGCTTTGGGGGACAGGGGTTTTCACCCCTCCACTTT. Translation: CASSFGGQGFSPLHF.

The sample holds many counts of this clonotype. The chain's CDR3 is CASSAGRGVGANVLTF. The CDR3 region has the DNA TGTGCCAGCAGCGCAGGTCGGGGGGTTGGGGCCAACGTCCTGACTTTC. The chain couples TRBV11-2 to TRBJ2-6, with TRBD2 matching 7 bases. The CDR3 covers 16 residues. The V and J ends lost 5 bases and 3 bases, in that order; junction bases with no gene match: 7. CDR1 SGHAT and CDR2 FQNNGV come from the germline V gene.

This clonotype came up many times. The rearrangement joins TRBV19 to TRBJ2-7; 10 bases fit TRBD1. This CDR3 is 20 amino acids long. The germline V gene has CDR1 LNHDA and CDR2 SQIVND (reference sequence). V trimming: 3 bases; J trimming: 9 bases; junction bases outside the gene matches: 26. The CDR3 loop reads CASSIFSPDRGLPSDIGQYF. CDR3 in DNA: TGTGCCAGTAGTATTTTTAGCCCAGACAGGGGGCTCCCCAGTGATATAGGGCAGTACTTC. The full variable domain, rest sourced from reference TRBV19 and TRBJ2-7, is DGGITQSPKYLFRKEGQNVTLSCEQNLNHDAMYWYRQDPGQGLRLIYYSQIVNDFQKGDIAEGYSVSREKKESFPLTVTSAQKNPTAFYLCASSIFSPDRGLPSDIGQYFGPGTRLTVT.

This clonotype was observed a few times. The J gene is TRBJ1-5, the V gene TRBV6-6; 7 bases map to TRBD1. The germline CDR1 and CDR2 sequences are MNHNY and SVGAGI (reference sequence). This CDR3 has 14 amino acids. With 4 bases clipped from V and 6 bases from J, the junction kept 6 bases outside the gene matches. CDR3 DNA: TGTGCCAGCAGTTTATTACAGGGGTCTCAGCCCCAGCATTTT. Translated, it gives CASSLLQGSQPQHF.

A note on this clonotype: This may come from a read error, since a much larger clone is one base off. In this CDR3 the conserved last residue, phenylalanine or tryptophan, is missing, so a read error is likely. The V and J genes are TRBV11-3 and TRBJ2-1; 7 bases are a match to TRBD1. The V and J ends lost 7 bases and 5 bases, in that order; junction bases with no gene match: 11. Germline values: CDR1 SGHNT, CDR2 YENEEA. This CDR3 region has 15 residues. DNA of the CDR3: TGTGCCAGCACCGCACCGGGACAGCGCGACAATGAGCAGTTCGTC. The encoded protein is CASTAPGQRDNEQFV.

The rearrangement uses TRBV11-2 and TRBJ2-2, with D unresolved. The V end lost 4 bases, the J end lost 7 bases, and 4 bases lay between the germline ends. This CDR3 has 11 residues. Germline CDR1 SGHAT, CDR2 FQNNGV. Written as DNA, the CDR3 is TGTGCCAGCAGCTCCCTCGGGGAGCTGTTTTTT. Protein: CASSSLGELFF.

There are many counts of this clonotype. The rearrangement uses TRBV10-3 and TRBJ2-7; D is possibly TRBD1 or TRBD2 (5 bases each). This CDR3 region has 14 residues. V lost 6 bases and J 0 bases, leaving 12 bases between the germline ends. Per the germline V gene, CDR1 is ENHRY and CDR2 is SYGVKD. The CDR3 nucleotides read TGTGCCATCAGGAGGGGTCTCGACTCCTACGAGCAGTACTTC. This encodes CAIRRGLDSYEQYF.

This clonotype has at least ten counts. This may be a read error, as it is one base from a much larger clone. This sequence joins TRBV7-8 and TRBJ1-6, with D perhaps TRBD1 (5 bases). In germline, CDR1 is SGHVS, CDR2 FQNEAQ. The CDR3 sequence is 18 residues long. This CDR3 reads CASSPGPVGQAGNPPLHF. The CDR3 nucleotides are TGTGCCAGCAGCCCAGGTCCCGTGGGGCAGGCGGGTAATCCACCCCTCCACTTT.

This clonotype was counted many times. The chain joins TRBV6-5 to TRBJ2-1; D is perhaps TRBD1 (5 bases). Trimming cost V 5 bases and J 7 bases, with 9 bases left between them. The CDR3 length is 12 residues. Germline-derived CDR1 and CDR2 are MNHEY and SVGAGI. The CDR3 is CASSGAANEQFF. The CDR3 DNA is TGTGCCAGCAGTGGGGCGGCAAATGAGCAGTTCTTC.

This clonotype was counted many times. The chain employs TRBV2 and TRBJ1-4; 7 nucleotides match TRBD1. The CDR3 extends over 14 amino acids. The V and J ends lost 5 bases and 4 bases, in that order; junction bases with no gene match: 4. The germline V gene has CDR1 SNHLY and CDR2 FYNNEI. The CDR3 sequence is CASSPDRVNEKLFF. The CDR3 nucleotides read TGTGCCAGCAGTCCCGACAGGGTTAATGAAAAACTGTTTTTT.

This clonotype was counted many times. V gene TRBV12-3 or TRBV12-4 combines with J gene TRBJ1-6, with 7 bases matching TRBD1. The CDR3 totals 15 residues. V gave up 3 bases and J gave up 6 bases; unmatched junction bases: 5. DNA of the CDR3: TGTGCCAGCAGTTTTTTGCAGGGGGGTAATTCACCCCTCCACTTT. Its protein product is CASSFLQGGNSPLHF.

A word on this clonotype: A much larger clone lies a single base off, so this may be a read error. This chain joins TRBV7-3 and TRBJ2-5; D is ambiguous. This CDR3 is built from 17 residues. Germline-derived CDR1 and CDR2 are SGHTA and FQGTGA. The CDR3 is CASSLLRASAIQEPQYF. The DNA of the CDR3 is TGTGCCAGCAGCTTACTACGAGCAAGCGCTATCCAAGAGCCCCAGTACTTC.

There are many counts of this clonotype. This chain connects TRBV14 to TRBJ2-2, with D possibly called TRBD1 or TRBD2 (6 bases each). The CDR3 spans 16 residues. Between the trimmed V and J ends, which lost 3 bases and 4 bases, there was a span of 15 bases. The germline gives CDR1 SGHDN, CDR2 FVKESK. The CDR3 loop is CASSHLWGAPTGELFF. CDR3 nucleotides: TGTGCCAGCAGCCACCTATGGGGGGCGCCCACCGGGGAGCTGTTTTTT.

A remark on this clonotype: This clone may be a read error of a much larger clone one base away. V is TRBV7-2 and J is TRBJ2-7; a possible D gene is TRBD1 (5 bases). The CDR3 totals 16 residues. V was shortened by 2 bases and J by 0 bases, with 14 bases between the two germline ends. CDR1 is SGHTA, CDR2 FQGNSA, per germline. CDR3 coding DNA: TGTGCCAGCAGCTTATATGGTCCAAGGGGCTCCTACGAGCAGTACTTC. As protein: CASSLYGPRGSYEQYF.

This clonotype has at least ten counts. This chain uses TRBV5-1 with TRBJ2-5; 7 bases match TRBD2. V trimming: 3 bases; J trimming: 4 bases; junction bases outside the gene matches: 6. Germline CDR1 SGHRS, CDR2 YFSETQ. CDR3 size: 14 residues. The CDR3 DNA reads TGCGCCAGCAGCTGGGGAGGGGATACAGAGACCCAGTACTTC. It translates to CASSWGGDTETQYF.

For this clonotype: A read error is possible here, since a much larger clone lies one base away. V is TRBV3-1 and J is TRBJ2-7; no clear D gene. CDR3 length: 13 amino acids. Germline V gene data show CDR1 as LGHDT and CDR2 as YNNKEL (reference sequence). V gave up 1 base and J gave up 0 bases, with 4 bases separating them. DNA of the CDR3: TGTGCCAGCAGCCAAGCCCTCTCCTACGAGCAGTACTTC. It is translated as CASSQALSYEQYF.

In its sample, this clonotype was seen many times. The chain has TRBV7-9 and TRBJ2-3; perhaps TRBD2 as D (6 bases). V was cut by 0 bases and J by 1 base, with 14 bases left in between. Germline V gene data show CDR1 as SEHNR and CDR2 as FQNEAQ (reference sequence). This CDR3 has 17 amino acids. CDR3 sequence reads: CASSLALGGGGTDTQYF. DNA for the CDR3: TGTGCCAGCAGCTTAGCGCTGGGGGGAGGAGGCACAGATACGCAGTATTTT.

This clonotype appeared many times. The chain links TRBV9 to TRBJ2-2; 11 bases fit TRBD2. Trimming cost V 3 bases and J 6 bases; bases outside gene matches: 10. The CDR3 is 17 amino acids. Germline CDR1 SGDLS, CDR2 YYNGEE. CDR3 region: CASSGLSGGAVAGELFF. In DNA form, the CDR3 reads TGTGCCAGCAGCGGCCTTAGCGGGGGGGCAGTCGCCGGGGAGCTGTTTTTT.

Note on this clonotype: This clone may be a read error of a much larger clone one base away. The chain uses TRBV12-3 or TRBV12-4 and TRBJ1-2; D might be TRBD1 (5 bases). Trimming took 3 bases from V and 4 from J, leaving 9 bases between them. The CDR3 has 13 residues. CDR3 sequence (DNA): TGTGCCAGCAGTTTCGGGGGGATCTATGGCTACACCTTC. Its protein product is CASSFGGIYGYTF.